Detailed here is one TCR beta chain. Its cognate antigen is unknown. The record originates from a study of cytomegalovirus exposure and HLA in healthy donors. The PCR was carried out with 60 Vbeta primers and 13 Jbeta primers. Original processing notes: Around 12 million of tens of millions of unique TCR beta chains were shared, per a later count. Data came from immunoSEQ multiplex PCR; TCRdb stores just in-frame clones and leaves some out. That table furnishes V, J and clone size, whereas the DNA furnished D and trimming. The table includes around 150,000 clones, over 70% detected once. Whole-study results and caveats: A cluster of highly shared sequence variants was likely a sequencing artifact. Later analysis showed most CMV-associated TCR beta chains appearing HLA-restricted.

The CDR3 is 13 residues long. Germline assignment: CDR1 MNHNY and CDR2 SVGAGI (reference sequence). The sequencing sample was made of PBMCs. V gene TRBV6-6 combines with J gene TRBJ2-2; 8 nucleotides agree with TRBD2. This receptor was identified in a woman in her twenties or thirties in good health and CMV-seronegative. CDR3 protein: CAVTRGGRGELFF. The CDR3 nucleotides read TGTGCGGTGACTCGCGGGGGGCGCGGGGAGCTGTTTTTT.